Described below is a single T cell receptor beta chain sequence and its context. The antigen is not known. The entry originates in a study of cytomegalovirus exposure and HLA in healthy donors. Study findings and constraints: Most TCR sequences were rare, but some public TCRs occurred in many donors.

Researchers ran the PCR with 60 Vbeta and 13 Jbeta primers. Some clones are missing from TCRdb's copy, which holds only in-frame ones; the method was immunoSEQ multiplex PCR. The data show 70,000 to 80,000 clones, roughly four fifths seen once. Germline loops: CDR1 MNHEY, CDR2 SVGAGI. The V and J ends lost 0 bases and 3 bases respectively, with 15 bases between them. The CDR3 sequence is 16 residues long. V gene TRBV6-5 combines with J gene TRBJ2-7; possibly TRBD2 for D (5 bases). The clonotype was recovered from a man aged 18 to 29 in good health and CMV-seronegative. Sequenced sample: PBMCs. The CDR3 region has the DNA TGTGCCAGCAGTTACTCGAATTTCGGGAACTACTACGAGCAGTACTTC. It translates to CASSYSNFGNYYEQYF.